This note documents a single T cell receptor beta chain sequence. Its antigen is not known. Staff drew 9 to 10 milliliters of peripheral blood from each donor. Combining a sample-barcoded 5' primer with a J-beta primer mix, a second PCR ran for roughly 7 to 12 cycles. TCRdb passed the 5' RACE reads through MiXCR, listing each CDR3 protein once. The table has hundreds of thousands of distinct CDR3 sequences, approximately 65% seen once; the top ten hold around 30%. The data derive from a study of blood T cells in healthy people across ages. Germline V gene data show CDR1 as SGHAT and CDR2 as FQNNGV. Trimming removed 0 bases from V and 0 bases from J, with 15 bases in between. The CDR3 covers 18 residues. Study-wide points: Versus aged donors, long-lived donors had higher diversity and more naive CD4+ cells. TCR beta diversity was tightly associated with the proportion of naive T cells. The donors' CMV status was not determined, possibly confounding changes in expanded clonotypes.

This sequence joins TRBV11-2 and TRBJ2-1; D is perhaps TRBD1 (5 bases). Input material: blood. This clonotype was obtained from a man between 25 and 39 years old in good health. The CDR3 loop reads CASSLDTRAFISYNEQFF. The CDR3 DNA sequence: TGTGCCAGCAGCTTAGATACCAGGGCCTTTATCTCCTACAATGAGCAGTTCTTC. Drawing the rest from reference TRBV11-2 and TRBJ2-1, the complete variable domain is EAGVAQSPRYKIIEKRQSVAFWCNPISGHATLYWYQQILGQGPKLLIQFQNNGVVDDSQLPKDRFSAERLKGVDSTLKIQPAKLEDSAVYLCASSLDTRAFISYNEQFFGPGTRLTVL.